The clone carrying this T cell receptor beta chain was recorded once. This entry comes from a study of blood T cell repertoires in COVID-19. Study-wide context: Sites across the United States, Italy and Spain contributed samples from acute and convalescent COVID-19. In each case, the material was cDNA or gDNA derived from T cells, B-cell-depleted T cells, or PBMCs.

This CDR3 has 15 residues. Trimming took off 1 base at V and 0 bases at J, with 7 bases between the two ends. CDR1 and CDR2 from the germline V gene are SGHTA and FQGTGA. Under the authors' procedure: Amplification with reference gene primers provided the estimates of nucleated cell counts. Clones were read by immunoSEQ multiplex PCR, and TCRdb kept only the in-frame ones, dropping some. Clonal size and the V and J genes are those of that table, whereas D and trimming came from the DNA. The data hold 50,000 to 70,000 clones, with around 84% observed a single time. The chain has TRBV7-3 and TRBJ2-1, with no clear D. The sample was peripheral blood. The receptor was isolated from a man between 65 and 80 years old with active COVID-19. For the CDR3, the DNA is TGTGCCAGCAGCTTAATTGCGAGCTCCTACAATGAGCAGTTCTTC. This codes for CASSLIASSYNEQFF.